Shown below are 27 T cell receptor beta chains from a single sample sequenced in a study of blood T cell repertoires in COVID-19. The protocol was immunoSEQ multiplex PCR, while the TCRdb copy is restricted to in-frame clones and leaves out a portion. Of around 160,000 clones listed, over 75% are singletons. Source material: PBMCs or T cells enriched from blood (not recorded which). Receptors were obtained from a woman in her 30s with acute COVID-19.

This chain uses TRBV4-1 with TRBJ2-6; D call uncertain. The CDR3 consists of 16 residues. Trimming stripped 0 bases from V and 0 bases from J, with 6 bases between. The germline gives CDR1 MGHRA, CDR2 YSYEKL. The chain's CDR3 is CASSQESRSGANVLTF. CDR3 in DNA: TGCGCCAGCAGCCAAGAGAGTCGCTCTGGGGCCAACGTCCTGACTTTC.

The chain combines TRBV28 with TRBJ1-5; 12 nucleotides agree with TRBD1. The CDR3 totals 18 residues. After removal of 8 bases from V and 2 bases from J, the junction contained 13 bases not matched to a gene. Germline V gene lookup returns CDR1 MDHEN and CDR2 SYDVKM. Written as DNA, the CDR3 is TGTGCCAGCGTACCGGGACAGGGGGCGAGAAACCGCAATCAGCCCCAGCATTTT. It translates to CASVPGQGARNRNQPQHF.

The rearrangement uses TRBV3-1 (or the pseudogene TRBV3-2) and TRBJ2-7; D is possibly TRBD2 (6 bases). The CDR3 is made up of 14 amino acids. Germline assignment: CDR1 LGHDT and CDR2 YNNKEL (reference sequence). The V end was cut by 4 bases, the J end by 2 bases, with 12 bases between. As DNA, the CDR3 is TGTGCCAGCAGCCTTCCTAGCGCAACCTACGAGCAGTACTTC. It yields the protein CASSLPSATYEQYF.

This CDR3 is CAWRPKIGTGGEGYTF. The CDR3 DNA is TGTGCCTGGAGGCCAAAAATTGGGACAGGGGGCGAAGGCTACACCTTC. V usage is TRBV30 and J usage is TRBJ1-2; 12 positions agree with TRBD1. There are 16 residues in the CDR3. In germline, CDR1 is GTSNPN, CDR2 SVGIG (reference sequence). The ends lost 3 bases at V and 8 bases at J; junction bases unmatched: 13. Drawing the rest from reference TRBV30 and TRBJ1-2, the complete variable domain is SQTIHQWPATLVQPVGSPLSLECTVEGTSNPNLYWYRQAAGRGLQLLFYSVGIGQISSEVPQNLSASRPQDRQFILSSKKLLLSDSGFYLCAWRPKIGTGGEGYTFGSGTRLTVV.

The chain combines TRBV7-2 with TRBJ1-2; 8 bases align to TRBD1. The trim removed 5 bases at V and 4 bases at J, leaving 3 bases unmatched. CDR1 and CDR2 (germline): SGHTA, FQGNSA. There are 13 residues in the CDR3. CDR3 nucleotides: TGTGCCAGCAGCGACAGGGGCCCCTATGGCTACACCTTC. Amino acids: CASSDRGPYGYTF.

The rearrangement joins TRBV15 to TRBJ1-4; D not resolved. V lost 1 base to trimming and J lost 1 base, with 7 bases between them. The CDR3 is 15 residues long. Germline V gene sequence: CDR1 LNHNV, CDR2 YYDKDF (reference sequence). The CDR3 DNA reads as TGTGCCACCAGCAGAGCTGGAGGAACTAATGAAAAACTGTTTTTT. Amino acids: CATSRAGGTNEKLFF.

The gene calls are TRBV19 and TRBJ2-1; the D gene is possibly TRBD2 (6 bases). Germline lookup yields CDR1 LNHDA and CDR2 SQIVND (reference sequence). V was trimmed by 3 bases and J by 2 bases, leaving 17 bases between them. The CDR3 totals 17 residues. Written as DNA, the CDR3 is TGTGCCAGTAGTATGGACACCGGGACTCCCCCCTACAATGAGCAGTTCTTC. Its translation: CASSMDTGTPPYNEQFF.

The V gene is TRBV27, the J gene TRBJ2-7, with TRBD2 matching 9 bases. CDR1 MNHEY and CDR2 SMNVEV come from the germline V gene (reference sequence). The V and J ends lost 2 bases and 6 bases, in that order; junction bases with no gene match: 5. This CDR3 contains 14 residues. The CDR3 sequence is CASSLAGGPSEQYF. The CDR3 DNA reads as TGTGCCAGCAGTTTAGCGGGAGGGCCAAGCGAGCAGTACTTC.

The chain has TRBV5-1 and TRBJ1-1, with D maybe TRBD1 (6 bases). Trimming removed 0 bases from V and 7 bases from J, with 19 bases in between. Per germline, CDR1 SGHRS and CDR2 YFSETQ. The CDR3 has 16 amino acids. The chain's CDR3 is CASSLDTGPPINEAFF. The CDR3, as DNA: TGCGCCAGCAGCTTGGATACAGGGCCTCCCATTAATGAAGCTTTCTTT.

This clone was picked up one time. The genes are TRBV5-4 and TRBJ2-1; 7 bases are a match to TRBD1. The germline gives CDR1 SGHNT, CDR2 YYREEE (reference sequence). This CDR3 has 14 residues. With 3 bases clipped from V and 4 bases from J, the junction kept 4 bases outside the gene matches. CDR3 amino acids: CASSSTGSYNEQFF. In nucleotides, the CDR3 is TGTGCCAGCAGCTCGACAGGGTCTTACAATGAGCAGTTCTTC.

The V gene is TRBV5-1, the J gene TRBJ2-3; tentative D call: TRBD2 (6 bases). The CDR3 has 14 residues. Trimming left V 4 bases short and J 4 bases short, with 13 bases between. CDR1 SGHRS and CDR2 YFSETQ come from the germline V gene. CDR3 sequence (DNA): TGCGCCAGCAGCCAGAAACCGGGGGCAGATACGCAGTATTTT. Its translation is CASSQKPGADTQYF. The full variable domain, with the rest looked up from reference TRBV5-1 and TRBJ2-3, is KAGVTQTPRYLIKTRGQQVTLSCSPISGHRSVSWYQQTPGQGLQFLFEYFSETQRNKGNFPGRFSGRQFSNSRSEMNVSTLELGDSALYLCASSQKPGADTQYFGPGTRLTVL.

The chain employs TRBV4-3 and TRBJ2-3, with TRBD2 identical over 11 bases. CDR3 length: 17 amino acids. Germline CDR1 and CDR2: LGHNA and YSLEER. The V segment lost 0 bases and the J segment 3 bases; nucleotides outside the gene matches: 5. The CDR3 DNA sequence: TGCGCCAGCAGCCAAGAGGCGGCTAGCGGGAGGACAGATACGCAGTATTTT. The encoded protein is CASSQEAASGRTDTQYF.

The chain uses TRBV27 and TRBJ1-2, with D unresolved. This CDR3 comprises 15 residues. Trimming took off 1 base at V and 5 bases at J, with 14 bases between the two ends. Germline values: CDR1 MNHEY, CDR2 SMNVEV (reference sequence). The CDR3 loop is CASSLYSPKTYGYTF. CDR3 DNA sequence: TGTGCCAGCAGTTTATATAGCCCAAAAACATATGGCTACACCTTC.

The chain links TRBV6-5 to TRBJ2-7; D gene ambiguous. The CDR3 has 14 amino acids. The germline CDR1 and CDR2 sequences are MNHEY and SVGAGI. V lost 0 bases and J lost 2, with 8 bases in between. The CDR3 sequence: CASSYSAETYEQYF. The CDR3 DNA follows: TGTGCCAGCAGTTACTCGGCGGAAACCTACGAGCAGTACTTC.

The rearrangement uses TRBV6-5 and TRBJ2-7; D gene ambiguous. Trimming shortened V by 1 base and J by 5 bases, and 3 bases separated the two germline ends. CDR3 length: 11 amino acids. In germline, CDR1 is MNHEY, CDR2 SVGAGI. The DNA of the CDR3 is TGTGCCAGCAGTTACTTAGACGAGCAGTACTTC. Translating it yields CASSYLDEQYF.

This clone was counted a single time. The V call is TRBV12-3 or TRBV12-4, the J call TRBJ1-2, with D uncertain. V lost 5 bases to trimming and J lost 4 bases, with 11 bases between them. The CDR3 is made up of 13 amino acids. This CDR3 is CASSPTGRYGYTF. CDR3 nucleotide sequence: TGTGCCAGCAGTCCGACTGGCCGCTATGGCTACACCTTC.

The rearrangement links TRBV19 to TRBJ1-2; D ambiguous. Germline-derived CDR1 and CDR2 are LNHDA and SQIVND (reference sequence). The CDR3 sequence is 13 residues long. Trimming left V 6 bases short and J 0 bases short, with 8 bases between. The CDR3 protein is CASRERSNYGYTF. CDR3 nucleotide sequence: TGTGCCAGTAGGGAGAGGTCTAACTATGGCTACACCTTC.

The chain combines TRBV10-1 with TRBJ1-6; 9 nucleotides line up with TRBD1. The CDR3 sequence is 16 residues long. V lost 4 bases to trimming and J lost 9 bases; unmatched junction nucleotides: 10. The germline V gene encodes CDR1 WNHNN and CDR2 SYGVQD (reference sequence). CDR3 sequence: CASSANRDRVGSPLHF. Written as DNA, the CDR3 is TGCGCCAGCAGTGCGAACCGGGACAGGGTCGGTTCACCCCTCCACTTT.

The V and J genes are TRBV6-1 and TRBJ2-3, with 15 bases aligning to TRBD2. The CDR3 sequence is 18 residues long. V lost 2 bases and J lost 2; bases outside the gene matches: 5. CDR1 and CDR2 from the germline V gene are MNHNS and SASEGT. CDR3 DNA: TGTGCCAGCAGTGAATCGGGACTAGCGGGAGGCTACACAGATACGCAGTATTTT. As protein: CASSESGLAGGYTDTQYF.

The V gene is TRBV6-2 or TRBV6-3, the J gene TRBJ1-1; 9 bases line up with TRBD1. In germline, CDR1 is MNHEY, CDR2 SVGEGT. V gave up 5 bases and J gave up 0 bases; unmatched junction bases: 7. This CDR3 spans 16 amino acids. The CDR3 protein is CASSTPGTGMNTEAFF. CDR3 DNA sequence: TGTGCCAGCAGTACCCCCGGGACAGGGATGAACACTGAAGCTTTCTTT.

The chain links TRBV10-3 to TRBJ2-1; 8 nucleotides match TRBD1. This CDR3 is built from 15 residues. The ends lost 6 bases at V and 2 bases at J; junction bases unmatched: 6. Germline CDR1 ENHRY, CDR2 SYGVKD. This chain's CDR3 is CAISDKQGAYNEQFF. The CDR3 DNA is TGTGCCATCAGCGACAAACAGGGGGCCTACAATGAGCAGTTCTTC.

The DNA of the CDR3 is TGCGCCAGCAGCTACCTGAAGGGGGCTAACTATGGCTACACCTTC. This sequence encodes CASSYLKGANYGYTF. The chain recombines TRBV4-3 with TRBJ1-2; a possible D gene is TRBD1 (6 bases). Germline assignment: CDR1 LGHNA and CDR2 YSLEER. Trimming cost V 5 bases and J 0 bases, with 13 bases left between them. The CDR3 consists of 15 residues.

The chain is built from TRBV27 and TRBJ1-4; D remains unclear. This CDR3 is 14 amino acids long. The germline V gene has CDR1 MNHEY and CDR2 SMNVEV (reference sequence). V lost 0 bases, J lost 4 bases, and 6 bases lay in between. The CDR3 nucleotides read TGTGCCAGCAGTTTATCGAACAGTAATGAAAAACTGTTTTTT. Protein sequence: CASSLSNSNEKLFF.

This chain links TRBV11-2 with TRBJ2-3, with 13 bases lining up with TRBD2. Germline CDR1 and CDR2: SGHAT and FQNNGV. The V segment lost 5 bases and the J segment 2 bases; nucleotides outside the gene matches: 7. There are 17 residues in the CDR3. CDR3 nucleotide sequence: TGTGCCAGCAGCACCGGGACTAGCGGGGCTCACACAGATACGCAGTATTTT. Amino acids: CASSTGTSGAHTDTQYF.

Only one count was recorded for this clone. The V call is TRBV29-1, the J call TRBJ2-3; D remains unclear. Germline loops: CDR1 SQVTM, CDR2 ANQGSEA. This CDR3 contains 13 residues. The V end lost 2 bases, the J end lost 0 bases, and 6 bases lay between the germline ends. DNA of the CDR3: TGCAGCGTTGAACGAGTAAGCACAGATACGCAGTATTTT. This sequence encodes CSVERVSTDTQYF.

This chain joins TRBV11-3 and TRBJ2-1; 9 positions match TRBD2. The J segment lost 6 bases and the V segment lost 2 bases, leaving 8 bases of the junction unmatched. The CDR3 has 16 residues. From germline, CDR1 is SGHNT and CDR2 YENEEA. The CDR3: CASSLIGASGINEQFF. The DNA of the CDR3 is TGTGCCAGCAGCTTAATCGGGGCTAGCGGGATCAATGAGCAGTTCTTC.

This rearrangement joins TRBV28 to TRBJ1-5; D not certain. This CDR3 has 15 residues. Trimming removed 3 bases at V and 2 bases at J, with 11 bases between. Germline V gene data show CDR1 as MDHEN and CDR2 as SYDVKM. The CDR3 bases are TGTGCCAGCAGTTTGCGGGGTGAGGGCAATCAGCCCCAGCATTTT. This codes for CASSLRGEGNQPQHF. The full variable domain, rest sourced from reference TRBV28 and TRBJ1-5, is DVKVTQSSRYLVKRTGEKVFLECVQDMDHENMFWYRQDPGLGLRLIYFSYDVKMKEKGDIPEGYSVSREKKERFSLILESASTNQTSMYLCASSLRGEGNQPQHFGDGTRLSIL.